This T cell receptor beta chain was profiled in a study of a mutant IDH1 vaccine in newly diagnosed glioma. Study-level information: Vaccination began 4-6 weeks post radiotherapy alone, or with temozolomide cycles.

The CDR3 is 15 amino acids. Germline lookup yields CDR1 SGDLS and CDR2 YYNGEE. V was shortened by 1 base and J by 1 base, with 11 bases between the two germline ends. Time point in this sample: week 47, end of study. A 20-mer mutant IDH1 peptide at 300 ug was injected subcutaneously with topical imiquimod. TCRdb keeps only in-frame clones here, not all; method: immunoSEQ multiplex PCR. The profile covers some 40,000 clones, with about 81% appearing a single time and about 9% taken by the ten largest. About this clone: Its antigen remains unknown.

The chain joins TRBV9 to TRBJ1-1, with D possibly TRBD1 on 5 matching bases. The clonotype originates from a middle-aged man with glioma. Specimen: PBMCs, collected from a glioma patient whose treatment included an IDH1 peptide vaccine. As DNA, the CDR3 is TGTGCCAGCAGCGTAAGTTCGGGACCGAACACTGAAGCTTTCTTT. Protein: CASSVSSGPNTEAFF.